A single sample is the source of the 25 T cell receptor beta chains below, sequenced in a study of glioma-infiltrating T cells after dendritic cell vaccination (dated by TCRdb to 2016 to 2018). Receptor libraries were prepared by the immunoSEQ multiplex PCR assay. In TCRdb, the immuneACCESS table is reduced to in-frame sequences with V and J assigned. These tables do not hold every clone; where another copy was compared, an unresolved V gene accounts for under half, and the others remain unexplained. In this sample the table shows tens of thousands of clones, around 86% of which occur a single time. The ten largest account for 7% to 9% of the sample. The sample consisted of blood, taken before dendritic cell vaccination. These receptor sequences come from a human donor with glioblastoma.

This chain's CDR3 is CASSPLDREGEKLFF. In DNA, the CDR3 is TGCGCCAGCAGCCCCCTGGACAGGGAGGGTGAAAAACTGTTTTTT. The chain joins TRBV4-1 to TRBJ1-4, with 8 bases lining up with TRBD1. After removal of 4 bases from V and 7 bases from J, the junction contained 8 bases not matched to a gene. Looked up from germline, CDR1 is MGHRA and CDR2 is YSYEKL. The CDR3 is 15 amino acids.

This clone was found once. This chain links TRBV7-8 with TRBJ1-1; 7 bases match TRBD1. This CDR3 is built from 14 residues. Germline trimming cut 3 bases from V and 0 bases from J; bases unmatched to any gene: 1. Germline V gives CDR1 SGHVS, CDR2 FQNEAQ. The CDR3 DNA reads TGTGCCAGCAGCTTGGACAGGCTGAACACTGAAGCTTTCTTT. This translates into CASSLDRLNTEAFF.

The V call is TRBV11-3, the J call TRBJ2-7, with 10 bases matching TRBD1. Unmatched junction bases numbered 10, after V lost 4 bases and J lost 7 bases. This CDR3 contains 15 residues. Germline CDR1 is SGHNT and CDR2 is YENEEA. The CDR3 nucleotides read TGTGCCAGCAGCTCCGGGACAGGGGCGACGGGTGAGCAGTACTTC. This codes for CASSSGTGATGEQYF.

This chain uses TRBV2 with TRBJ1-6; 8 bases agree with TRBD1. The CDR3 covers 15 residues. The trim removed 3 bases at V and 7 bases at J, leaving 5 bases unmatched. Germline-derived CDR1 and CDR2 are SNHLY and FYNNEI. CDR3 residues: CASSERTGINSPLHF. CDR3 sequence (DNA): TGTGCCAGCAGTGAGAGGACAGGGATCAATTCACCCCTCCACTTT. The full variable domain, in which reference TRBV2 and TRBJ1-6 provide the parts outside the CDR3, is EPEVTQTPSHQVTQMGQEVILRCVPISNHLYFYWYRQILGQKVEFLVSFYNNEISEKSEIFDDQFSVERPDGSNFTLKIRSTKLEDSAMYFCASSERTGINSPLHFGNGTRLTVT.

The CDR3, as DNA: TGCGCCAGCAGCCAGGAAGGGTCAGCGGGGGGGCGGACAGATACGCAGTATTTT. Its protein is CASSQEGSAGGRTDTQYF. This chain joins TRBV4-3 and TRBJ2-3; 10 bases are a match to TRBD2. This CDR3 spans 18 amino acids. The ends lost 3 bases at V and 3 bases at J; junction bases unmatched: 12. The germline V gene has CDR1 LGHNA and CDR2 YSLEER.

V usage is TRBV28 and J usage is TRBJ1-2; possible D gene TRBD1, 5 bases. The CDR3 has 12 residues. The ends were cut back, 5 bases at V and 5 bases at J, with 9 bases in the middle. The germline V gene has CDR1 MDHEN and CDR2 SYDVKM. CDR3 DNA: TGTGCCAGCAGTAGGACAAGTTATGGCTACACCTTC. Residues: CASSRTSYGYTF.

The gene calls are TRBV7-2 and TRBJ1-2, with 8 positions matching TRBD1. J lost 7 bases, V lost 2 bases, and 6 bases had no gene match. The CDR3 is made up of 14 amino acids. Germline CDR1 and CDR2: SGHTA and FQGNSA. CDR3 sequence: CASSLTQGASGYTF. The CDR3, as DNA: TGTGCCAGCAGCTTAACGCAGGGGGCTAGTGGCTACACCTTC.

V usage is TRBV18 and J usage is TRBJ2-5, with 7 bases lining up with TRBD1. The CDR3 length is 13 residues. CDR1 and CDR2 from the germline V gene are KGHSH and LQKENI. Trimming removed 4 bases from V and 1 base from J; junction bases left unmatched: 0. Here the CDR3 DNA reads TGTGCCAGCTCACGGGACAGCCAAGAGACCCAGTACTTC. This codes for CASSRDSQETQYF. Full variable domain (outside the CDR3, taken from reference TRBV18 and TRBJ2-5): NAGVMQNPRHLVRRRGQEARLRCSPMKGHSHVYWYRQLPEEGLKFMVYLQKENIIDESGMPKERFSAEFPKEGPSILRIQQVVRGDSAAYFCASSRDSQETQYFGPGTRLLVL.

The chain joins TRBV10-3 to TRBJ1-1, with 8 nucleotides matching TRBD1. CDR3 size: 14 residues. J lost 8 bases, V lost 3 bases, and 8 bases had no gene match. The V gene's germline CDR1 is ENHRY and CDR2 SYGVKD. In nucleotides, the CDR3 is TGTGCCATCAGTGAAAAGGCGGACAGGGTGGAAGCTTTCTTT. This encodes CAISEKADRVEAFF.

The V and J genes are TRBV6-4 and TRBJ1-1; D uncertain. Deletions cut 0 bases from V and 1 base from J, with 6 bases between. Per the germline V gene, CDR1 is MRHNA and CDR2 is SNTAGT. This CDR3 is 14 amino acids long. CDR3 sequence (DNA): TGTGCCAGCAGTGACTCAGACAAGAACACTGAAGCTTTCTTT. Translating it yields CASSDSDKNTEAFF.

The genes are TRBV9 and TRBJ1-5; 7 bases are shared with TRBD1. This CDR3 has 13 amino acids. Per germline, CDR1 SGDLS and CDR2 YYNGEE. The V segment lost 4 bases and the J segment 4 bases; nucleotides outside the gene matches: 2. DNA of the CDR3: TGTGCCAGCAGCCTGGACAGGAATCAGCCCCAGCATTTT. It codes for CASSLDRNQPQHF.

The chain couples TRBV7-3 to TRBJ1-3; 7 bases agree with TRBD1. Trimming removed 5 bases from V and 2 bases from J; junction bases left unmatched: 3. CDR1 is SGHTA, CDR2 FQGTGA, per germline. The CDR3 spans 14 residues. Here the CDR3 reads CASSPTGAGNTIYF. CDR3 nucleotides: TGTGCCAGCAGCCCTACAGGGGCTGGAAACACCATATATTTT.

This chain joins TRBV7-9 and TRBJ2-3, with TRBD1 identical over 8 bases. V lost 5 bases and J lost 4; bases outside the gene matches: 14. Germline V gene data show CDR1 as SEHNR and CDR2 as FQNEAQ (reference sequence). CDR3 length: 17 residues. This CDR3 is CASSGLGRGLMADTQYF. In DNA form, the CDR3 reads TGTGCCAGCAGCGGGCTGGGCAGGGGGCTGATGGCAGATACGCAGTATTTT.

V and J are TRBV25-1 and TRBJ1-5; 9 bases match TRBD1. CDR3 length equals 15 residues. V dropped 5 bases and J dropped 0; count of bases not matched to a gene: 2. CDR1 MGHDK and CDR2 SYGVNS come from the germline V gene. Written as DNA, the CDR3 is TGTGCCAGCAGTAGGACAGGGGATAGCAATCAGCCCCAGCATTTT. Translation gives CASSRTGDSNQPQHF.

By sample fraction, this clone is medium-sized. V gene TRBV6-5 combines with J gene TRBJ2-7, with 10 bases fitting TRBD2. V shed 6 bases and J 3 bases; nucleotides not matched to a gene: 8. Germline CDR1 reads MNHEY; CDR2 reads SVGAGI. There are 15 residues in the CDR3. The CDR3 sequence is CASRSELAGNYEQYF. The CDR3 DNA follows: TGTGCCAGCAGATCCGAACTAGCGGGGAACTACGAGCAGTACTTC.

Only one count was recorded for this clone. This CDR3 reads CASGLVNTEAFF. In nucleotides, the CDR3 is TGTGCTAGTGGTCTAGTGAACACTGAAGCTTTCTTT. V usage is TRBV12-5 and J usage is TRBJ1-1; D gene uncertain. This CDR3 comprises 12 residues. From germline, CDR1 is LGHNT and CDR2 FRNRAP. The V gene lost 5 bases and the J gene lost 0 bases, with 4 bases spanning the gap. Full variable domain (rest looked up from reference TRBV12-5 and TRBJ1-1): DARVTQTPRHKVTEMGQEVTMRCQPILGHNTVFWYRQTMMQGLELLAYFRNRAPLDDSGMPKDRFSAEMPDATLATLKIQPSEPRDSAVYFCASGLVNTEAFFGQGTRLTVV.

This chain joins TRBV7-9 and TRBJ2-3; 7 positions agree with TRBD2. The CDR3 spans 17 residues. V lost 4 bases, J lost 0 bases, and 10 bases stayed unmatched. CDR1 SEHNR and CDR2 FQNEAQ come from the germline V gene (reference sequence). CDR3 bases: TGTGCCAGCAGCTGGAACGTAGGGCGGGGGAGCACAGATACGCAGTATTTT. Protein: CASSWNVGRGSTDTQYF.

The chain employs TRBV18 and TRBJ2-7, with 9 nucleotides matching TRBD2. Losses at the gene ends were 0 bases for V and 2 bases for J; bases not matched to a gene: 2. Germline V gene lookup returns CDR1 KGHSH and CDR2 LQKENI. CDR3 length equals 15 residues. DNA of the CDR3: TGTGCCAGCTCACCACCGCCTAGCGGGGCCTACGAGCAGTACTTC. Its protein product is CASSPPPSGAYEQYF.

V and J are TRBV5-1 and TRBJ1-6, with a tentative D call TRBD1 (6 bases). V dropped 0 bases and J dropped 7 bases, with 14 bases sitting between them. The CDR3 is made up of 16 amino acids. Germline values: CDR1 SGHRS, CDR2 YFSETQ. Here the CDR3 reads CASSLVETRGNSPLHF. In DNA form, the CDR3 reads TGCGCCAGCAGCTTGGTTGAGACCAGGGGCAATTCACCCCTCCACTTT.

This chain uses TRBV18 with TRBJ2-7, with TRBD1 matching over 8 bases. Trimming at V came to 4 bases and at J to 5 bases, leaving 7 bases not matched to a gene. Per germline, CDR1 KGHSH and CDR2 LQKENI. This CDR3 has 14 amino acids. CDR3: CASSQETGDDEQYF. CDR3 bases: TGTGCCAGCTCACAGGAGACAGGGGATGACGAGCAGTACTTC.

The V and J genes are TRBV7-2 and TRBJ2-7; tentative D call: TRBD1 (7 bases). The CDR3 consists of 15 residues. From germline, CDR1 is SGHTA and CDR2 FQGNSA. Trimming removed 6 bases at V and 0 bases at J, with 15 bases between. In DNA form, the CDR3 reads TGTGCCAGCAGTCGGAGGGGACAGAACTCCTACGAGCAGTACTTC. Residues: CASSRRGQNSYEQYF. Full variable domain (outside the CDR3, taken from reference TRBV7-2 and TRBJ2-7): GAGVSQSPSNKVTEKGKDVELRCDPISGHTALYWYRQSLGQGLEFLIYFQGNSAPDKSGLPSDRFSAERTGGSVSTLTIQRTQQEDSAVYLCASSRRGQNSYEQYFGPGTRLTVT.

The chain is built from TRBV5-6 and TRBJ1-1, with D possibly TRBD1 on 6 matching bases. The CDR3 has 19 residues. Germline V gene sequence: CDR1 SGHDT, CDR2 YYEEEE. V was clipped by 2 bases and J by 4 bases, with 27 bases between them. This chain's CDR3 is CASSFQPFSGTLPGTEAFF. Here the CDR3 DNA reads TGTGCCAGCAGCTTTCAACCATTTTCAGGGACACTCCCCGGCACTGAAGCTTTCTTT.

This clone was recorded a few times. The V and J genes are TRBV14 and TRBJ2-1; 10 positions match TRBD1. The CDR3 covers 15 residues. The germline V gene encodes CDR1 SGHDN and CDR2 FVKESK. V dropped 4 bases and J dropped 5; count of bases not matched to a gene: 5. This CDR3 reads CASSPGTGVHNEQFF. The CDR3 DNA sequence: TGTGCCAGCAGCCCCGGGACAGGGGTTCACAATGAGCAGTTCTTC.

This clone was picked up a small number of times. The rearrangement uses TRBV2 and TRBJ2-2, with unresolved D. V lost 1 base to trimming and J lost 0 bases, with 9 bases between them. Germline CDR1 and CDR2: SNHLY and FYNNEI. The CDR3 totals 16 residues. The CDR3 DNA reads as TGTGCCAGCAGTGAAGATCAGGCCTCGAACACCGGGGAGCTGTTTTTT. It specifies CASSEDQASNTGELFF.

This clone was detected only once. The rearrangement uses TRBV2 and TRBJ1-1; D is perhaps TRBD1 (6 bases). The V and J ends lost 5 bases and 3 bases respectively, with 10 bases between them. The length of the CDR3 is 13 residues. CDR1 and CDR2 (germline): SNHLY, FYNNEI. The CDR3 loop reads CASSLTGYTEAFF. DNA of the CDR3: TGTGCCAGCAGTTTGACAGGATACACTGAAGCTTTCTTT.